The next 6 T cell receptor beta chains were all read from a single sample in a study of shared clonotypes between healthy human individuals. Sequencing used immunoSEQ multiplex PCR; TCRdb keeps in-frame clones, though not all of them. The sample records 600,000 to 800,000 clones, 55% to 80% being singletons. Sequenced: memory CD4+ T cells sorted from blood. Sample subset: CD45RA-negative fraction. These receptors were collected from a woman under 40 in good health.

The gene calls are TRBV2 and TRBJ2-2; either TRBD1 or TRBD2 may supply D (5 bases each). V gave up 11 bases and J gave up 1 base, with 8 bases separating them. The CDR3 extends over 12 amino acids. CDR1 and CDR2 from the germline V gene are SNHLY and FYNNEI. The CDR3 is CAGGGNTGELFF. The CDR3 coding sequence is TGTGCCGGGGGTGGGAACACCGGGGAGCTGTTTTTT.

The chain joins TRBV25-1 to TRBJ1-5; D is undetermined. V was pared by 11 bases and J by 3 bases, with 14 bases between. CDR3 length equals 13 residues. Germline CDR1 is MGHDK and CDR2 is SYGVNS. The CDR3 sequence: CAAGGQNNQPQHF. The CDR3 bases are TGTGCCGCCGGCGGCCAGAACAATCAGCCCCAGCATTTT.

The chain recombines TRBV19 with TRBJ2-1; TRBD2 agrees at 12 bases. Germline assignment: CDR1 LNHDA and CDR2 SQIVND (reference sequence). The CDR3 length is 16 residues. Unmatched junction bases numbered 14, after V lost 7 bases and J lost 10 bases. This CDR3 reads CASTPATSGSPWEQFF. CDR3 in DNA: TGTGCCAGTACCCCTGCGACTAGCGGGAGTCCTTGGGAGCAGTTCTTC. Full variable domain (missing parts from reference TRBV19 and TRBJ2-1): DGGITQSPKYLFRKEGQNVTLSCEQNLNHDAMYWYRQDPGQGLRLIYYSQIVNDFQKGDIAEGYSVSREKKESFPLTVTSAQKNPTAFYLCASTPATSGSPWEQFFGPGTRLTVL.

This chain uses TRBV11-1 with TRBJ2-7; D is unresolved. V was shortened by 3 bases and J by 3 bases, with 12 bases between the two germline ends. This CDR3 has 14 residues. From germline, CDR1 is SGHAT and CDR2 FQDESV (reference sequence). CDR3 sequence reads: CASSLVTESYEQYF. CDR3 DNA sequence: TGTGCCAGCAGCTTGGTAACAGAAAGCTACGAGCAGTACTTC. The full variable domain, with the rest looked up from reference TRBV11-1 and TRBJ2-7, is EAEVAQSPRYKITEKSQAVAFWCDPISGHATLYWYRQILGQGPELLVQFQDESVVDDSQLPKDRFSAERLKGVDSTLKIQPAELGDSAMYLCASSLVTESYEQYFGPGTRLTVT.

This rearrangement joins TRBV7-8 to TRBJ1-5; D is unresolved. This CDR3 comprises 13 residues. V was pared by 6 bases and J by 5 bases, with 11 bases between. Germline CDR1 SGHVS, CDR2 FQNEAQ. The CDR3: CASRSRKDQPQHF. In DNA, the CDR3 is TGTGCCAGCAGATCGAGAAAGGATCAGCCCCAGCATTTT.

The gene calls are TRBV25-1 and TRBJ2-3; D uncertain. Germline CDR1 reads MGHDK; CDR2 reads SYGVNS. Trimming stripped 3 bases from V and 6 bases from J, with 4 bases between. CDR3 length equals 11 residues. The CDR3 spells CASSEGDTQYF. As DNA, the CDR3 is TGTGCCAGCAGTGAGGGTGATACGCAGTATTTT.